This TCR beta chain was identified during a study of sequential checkpoint blockade in melanoma. Across the study: Randomization was 1:1 between first-line nivolumab→ipilimumab and ipilimumab→nivolumab. After both sequences, patients received maintenance nivolumab.

The table came from immunoSEQ multiplex PCR; TCRdb's copy has only in-frame clones and leaves some out. The sample contains around 30,000 clones, approximately 86% of which appear only once. Specified treatment: randomized to nivolumab then ipilimumab (arm A) or the reverse (arm B). DNA-damaging chemotherapy had not been given to any patient beforehand. Sorted cells were live CD3+CD8+, lacking CD19 and CD56, from PBMCs. This CDR3 has 18 amino acids. V gave up 4 bases and J gave up 1 base; unmatched junction bases: 15. Per germline, CDR1 MGHRA and CDR2 YSYEKL. The material sequenced was CD8+ T cells sorted from blood (inferred from file names), taken from a patient given nivolumab and ipilimumab in sequence. This clonotype was obtained from a human donor with melanoma. The chain combines TRBV4-1 with TRBJ2-7; TRBD2 matches 8 bases. CDR3 in amino acids: CASSLSAGTRSLSYEQYF. DNA for the CDR3: TGCGCCAGCAGCCTGAGCGCAGGGACTAGGAGTTTATCCTACGAGCAGTACTTC.